These 26 T cell receptor beta chains originate from one sample sequenced in a study of cytomegalovirus exposure and HLA in healthy donors. A multiplex PCR was run with 60 Vbeta primers and 13 Jbeta primers. Libraries were prepared by immunoSEQ multiplex PCR; TCRdb keeps only in-frame clonotypes and omits some of them. This table holds 220,000 or so clones, about 77% found once. The specimen was PBMCs. The receptor source for this set is a woman in her twenties or thirties in good health and CMV-seronegative.

The J gene is TRBJ2-2, the V gene TRBV7-8, with D perhaps matching TRBD2 (5 bases). This CDR3 contains 16 residues. Between the trimmed V and J ends, which lost 2 bases and 4 bases, there was a span of 14 bases. Germline values: CDR1 SGHVS, CDR2 FQNEAQ. CDR3 coding DNA: TGTGCCAGCAGCTTATCATGGGGAGACACCACCGGGGAGCTGTTTTTT. The encoded protein is CASSLSWGDTTGELFF. The full variable domain, with the rest looked up from reference TRBV7-8 and TRBJ2-2, is GAGVSQSPRYKVAKRGQDVALRCDPISGHVSLFWYQQALGQGPEFLTYFQNEAQLDKSGLPSDRFFAERPEGSVSTLKIQRTQQEDSAVYLCASSLSWGDTTGELFFGEGSRLTVL.

The sample holds a few counts of this clone. The chain recombines TRBV7-9 with TRBJ1-4, with 10 bases fitting TRBD1. V lost 4 bases, J lost 8 bases, and 7 bases stayed unmatched. CDR3 length: 15 amino acids. Germline CDR1 is SEHNR and CDR2 is FQNEAQ (reference sequence). In DNA, the CDR3 is TGTGCCAGCAGCTCTGCCGGGACAGGGGTCGAAAAACTGTTTTTT. Protein sequence: CASSSAGTGVEKLFF. Filled out from reference TRBV7-9 and TRBJ1-4, the complete variable domain reads DTGVSQNPRHKITKRGQNVTFRCDPISEHNRLYWYRQTLGQGPEFLTYFQNEAQLEKSRLLSDRFSAERPKGSFSTLEIQRTEQGDSAMYLCASSSAGTGVEKLFFGSGTQLSVL.

The chain joins TRBV10-2 to TRBJ2-1; a weak D match, TRBD2 (6 bases). The germline CDR1 and CDR2 sequences are WSHSY and SAAADI. V lost 7 bases, J lost 4 bases, and 14 bases lay in between. This CDR3 has 14 amino acids. This CDR3 is CASKGTSYYNEQFF. The DNA of the CDR3 is TGCGCCAGCAAAGGGACTTCTTATTACAATGAGCAGTTCTTC.

Of note for this clone: This likely traces to a read error, being one base from a far larger clone. The V gene is TRBV7-2, the J gene TRBJ2-7; D possibly corresponds to TRBD2 (6 bases). The CDR3 runs to 14 residues. The germline V gene has CDR1 SGHTA and CDR2 FQGNSA. The CDR3 here is CDSSLRGISYEQYF. Written as DNA, the CDR3 is TGTGACAGCAGCTTACGGGGGATAAGCTACGAGCAGTACTTC.

CDR3 region: CASSQDPEGPYGYTF. CDR3 in DNA: TGCGCCAGCAGCCAAGATCCGGAGGGGCCCTATGGCTACACCTTC. The chain links TRBV4-1 to TRBJ1-2; a possible D gene is TRBD1 (5 bases). V was trimmed by 0 bases and J by 4 bases, leaving 12 bases between them. This CDR3 has 15 residues. CDR1 and CDR2 (germline): MGHRA, YSYEKL.

J is TRBJ2-3 and V is TRBV29-1, with a tentative D call TRBD2 (6 bases). Germline V gene lookup returns CDR1 SQVTM and CDR2 ANQGSEA. Trimming removed 7 bases at V and 6 bases at J, with 20 bases between. CDR3 length: 14 residues. The CDR3, as DNA: TGCAGCGGGGGGGACCTTCAAGTCACGGATACGCAGTATTTT. Its protein is CSGGDLQVTDTQYF.

Remarks on this clone: Other nucleotide sequences from this sample produce the same CDR3. CDR3: CAWSAQGGTEAFF. CDR3 nucleotides: TGTGCCTGGAGTGCTCAGGGTGGCACTGAAGCTTTCTTT. This chain links TRBV30 with TRBJ1-1, with D maybe TRBD1 (5 bases). Deletions cut 1 base from V and 4 bases from J, with 10 bases between. This CDR3 is 13 amino acids long. Germline CDR1 and CDR2: GTSNPN and SVGIG (reference sequence).

For the CDR3, the DNA is TGCAGCGTTGGGGACAGGAATGAAAAACTGTTTTTT. This codes for CSVGDRNEKLFF. The chain combines TRBV29-1 with TRBJ1-4; 8 bases map to TRBD1. V lost 4 bases, J lost 5 bases, and 0 bases stayed unmatched. The CDR3 is 12 amino acids. In germline, CDR1 is SQVTM, CDR2 ANQGSEA.

The CDR3 is CASSQTTGGTEAFF. The CDR3, as DNA: TGTGCCAGCAGCCAGACTACAGGGGGCACTGAAGCTTTCTTT. This chain uses TRBV13 with TRBJ1-1, with TRBD1 matching 8 bases. Losses at the gene ends were 5 bases for V and 4 bases for J; bases not matched to a gene: 6. The CDR3 spans 14 residues. CDR1 and CDR2 (germline): PRHDT, FYEKMQ (reference sequence).

J is TRBJ2-7 and V is TRBV6-1; no definite D call. There are 13 residues in the CDR3. With 6 bases removed from V and 7 bases from J, the gap between germline ends came to 16 bases. Per the germline V gene, CDR1 is MNHNS and CDR2 is SASEGT. The CDR3 is CASSPGRVREQYF. DNA of the CDR3: TGTGCCAGCAGCCCCGGTCGCGTGCGGGAGCAGTACTTC.

CDR3 coding DNA: TGTGCCAGCAGTTCCTCGGGACTCAATCAGCCCCAGCATTTT. This gives the protein CASSSSGLNQPQHF. The chain is built from TRBV27 and TRBJ1-5; a possible D gene is TRBD1 (5 bases). This CDR3 spans 14 amino acids. The V gene's germline CDR1 is MNHEY and CDR2 SMNVEV (reference sequence). The V end was cut by 4 bases, the J end by 3 bases, with 10 bases between.

The chain recombines TRBV6-6 with TRBJ2-1; weak D call: TRBD1 (6 bases). The CDR3 covers 14 residues. CDR1 is MNHNY and CDR2 is SVGAGI in the germline V gene (reference sequence). V lost 3 bases and J lost 4, with 10 bases in between. CDR3 in DNA: TGTGCCAGCAGTTATGGCAGGGGATACAATGAGCAGTTCTTC. It yields the protein CASSYGRGYNEQFF.

V is TRBV7-2 and J is TRBJ1-1, with a possible D match to TRBD1 (5 bases). Germline V gene lookup returns CDR1 SGHTA and CDR2 FQGNSA. The CDR3 is 16 amino acids. V was clipped by 1 base and J by 1 base, with 13 bases between them. The CDR3 DNA reads as TGTGCCAGCAGCTTAGAAGTTGGCGGGGGGAACACTGAAGCTTTCTTT. Amino acid sequence: CASSLEVGGGNTEAFF.

This clone was counted a few times. The chain couples TRBV5-1 to TRBJ1-1; a possible D gene is TRBD1 (6 bases). The CDR3 sequence is 12 residues long. V shed 4 bases and J shed 10 bases, with 14 bases lying between them. Germline CDR1 and CDR2: SGHRS and YFSETQ. The CDR3 protein is CASSTGSGRAFF. CDR3 nucleotide sequence: TGCGCCAGCAGCACAGGGAGCGGACGAGCTTTCTTT.

The chain joins TRBV11-3 to TRBJ1-1, with D tentatively TRBD1 (5 bases). Germline CDR1 SGHNT, CDR2 YENEEA. Trimming took 7 bases from V and 1 from J, leaving 10 bases between them. This CDR3 contains 13 residues. CDR3 coding DNA: TGTGCCAGCACCGAACAGGAGAACACTGAAGCTTTCTTT. This gives the protein CASTEQENTEAFF.

This sequence joins TRBV27 and TRBJ2-1; 10 bases match TRBD2. V trimming: 5 bases; J trimming: 8 bases; junction bases outside the gene matches: 15. This CDR3 has 17 amino acids. Germline lookup yields CDR1 MNHEY and CDR2 SMNVEV (reference sequence). The CDR3 here is CASSIPQKRGGKDEQFF. In nucleotides, the CDR3 is TGTGCCAGCAGTATCCCTCAGAAGCGGGGGGGCAAGGATGAGCAGTTCTTC.

This rearrangement joins TRBV15 to TRBJ2-5; TRBD1 aligns across 7 bases. This CDR3 is built from 14 residues. V was clipped by 5 bases and J by 5 bases; unmatched bases: 8. Germline assignment: CDR1 LNHNV and CDR2 YYDKDF (reference sequence). CDR3 in amino acids: CATSPITGVETQYF. CDR3 DNA: TGTGCCACCAGCCCAATCACAGGGGTCGAGACCCAGTACTTC.

The V and J genes are TRBV7-9 and TRBJ2-5, with 9 bases identical to TRBD1. The CDR3 totals 15 residues. The ends lost 2 bases at V and 8 bases at J; junction bases unmatched: 9. The germline V gene has CDR1 SEHNR and CDR2 FQNEAQ (reference sequence). CDR3 nucleotide sequence: TGTGCCAGCAGCTTACCTAGGGACAGGGTCGGAACCCAGTACTTC. This translates into CASSLPRDRVGTQYF.

The V call is TRBV28, the J call TRBJ2-1, with D possibly matching TRBD2 (5 bases). V lost 6 bases and J lost 9, with 12 bases in between. Looked up from germline, CDR1 is MDHEN and CDR2 is SYDVKM. The CDR3 has 12 amino acids. The CDR3 bases are TGTGCCAGCAGCCTAGCCGGACTTGAGCAGTTCTTC. Encoded protein: CASSLAGLEQFF.

CDR3 in amino acids: CASRQALTYEQYF. For the CDR3, the DNA is TGTGCCAGTAGGCAAGCGTTAACCTACGAGCAGTACTTC. This chain connects TRBV19 to TRBJ2-5, with D hard to call. Judging by the DNA end, TRBJ2-7 fits better; the J call may be wrong. From germline, CDR1 is LNHDA and CDR2 SQIVND (reference sequence). The length of the CDR3 is 13 residues.

The chain links TRBV7-3 to TRBJ2-1; TRBD2 aligns across 11 bases. Germline CDR1 is SGHTA and CDR2 is FQGTGA. With 5 bases clipped from V and 5 bases from J, the junction kept 5 bases outside the gene matches. There are 15 residues in the CDR3. The CDR3 region has the DNA TGTGCCAGCAGCGCGACTAGCGGGGCACACAATGAGCAGTTCTTC. Translation: CASSATSGAHNEQFF.

The chain has TRBV6-5 and TRBJ2-1; 12 bases fit TRBD2. Germline CDR1 MNHEY, CDR2 SVGAGI. This CDR3 is 15 amino acids long. The junction had 4 bases not matched to a gene; V was cut back by 6 bases and J by 4 bases. CDR3 coding DNA: TGTGCCAGCAGCTCGACTAGCGGGGGATACAATGAGCAGTTCTTC. Residues: CASSSTSGGYNEQFF.

The table lists this clone with a few counts. This sequence joins TRBV19 and TRBJ2-1, with 12 bases identical to TRBD2. V was clipped by 7 bases and J by 6 bases; unmatched bases: 4. This CDR3 has 14 amino acids. CDR1 is LNHDA, CDR2 SQIVND, per germline (reference sequence). The CDR3 spells CASTRTSGINEQFF. The CDR3 nucleotides are TGTGCCAGTACTAGGACTAGCGGGATCAATGAGCAGTTCTTC.

This chain links TRBV10-1 with TRBJ1-1; the D gene is possibly TRBD1 (5 bases). The ends were cut back, 6 bases at V and 2 bases at J, with 7 bases in the middle. This CDR3 contains 12 residues. Germline CDR1 reads WNHNN; CDR2 reads SYGVQD (reference sequence). CDR3 sequence reads: CASRGVNTEAFF. As DNA, the CDR3 is TGCGCCAGCAGAGGGGTAAACACTGAAGCTTTCTTT.

The V call is TRBV25-1, the J call TRBJ2-2; 15 bases agree with TRBD2. With 6 bases clipped from V and 8 bases from J, the junction kept 10 bases outside the gene matches. This CDR3 contains 17 residues. Germline CDR1 is MGHDK and CDR2 is SYGVNS. CDR3 sequence (DNA): TGTGCCAGCAGAGGACTAGCGGGAGGGCTGTTCGGGGGGGAGCTGTTTTTT. Residues: CASRGLAGGLFGGELFF.

This sequence joins TRBV9 and TRBJ2-3; 11 positions agree with TRBD1. Germline CDR1 and CDR2: SGDLS and YYNGEE. The CDR3 is made up of 16 amino acids. V trimming: 4 bases; J trimming: 2 bases; junction bases outside the gene matches: 6. The CDR3 DNA follows: TGTGCCAGCAGCTTACGGACAGGGGGCCCCACAGATACGCAGTATTTT. As protein: CASSLRTGGPTDTQYF.